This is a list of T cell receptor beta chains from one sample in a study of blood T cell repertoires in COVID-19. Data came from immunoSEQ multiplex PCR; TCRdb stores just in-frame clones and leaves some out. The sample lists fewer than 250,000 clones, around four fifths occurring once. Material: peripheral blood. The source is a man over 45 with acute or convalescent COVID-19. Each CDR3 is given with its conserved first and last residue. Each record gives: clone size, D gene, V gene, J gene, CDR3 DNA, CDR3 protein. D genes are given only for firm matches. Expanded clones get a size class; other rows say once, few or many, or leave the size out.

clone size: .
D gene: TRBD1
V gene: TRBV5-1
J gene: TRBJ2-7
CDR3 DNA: TGCGCCAGCAGCCTAGACAGGGTCTACGAGCAGTACTTC
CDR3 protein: CASSLDRVYEQYF

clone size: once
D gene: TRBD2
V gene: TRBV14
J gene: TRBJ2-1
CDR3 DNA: TGTGCCAGCAGCCTTTTCCGGACTAGCGGGGGCTACAATGAGCAGTTCTTC
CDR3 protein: CASSLFRTSGGYNEQFF

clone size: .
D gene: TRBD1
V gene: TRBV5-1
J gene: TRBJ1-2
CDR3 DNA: TGCGCCAGCAGCTTGGACAGGGGGCCCTTCTATGGCTACACCTTC
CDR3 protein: CASSLDRGPFYGYTF

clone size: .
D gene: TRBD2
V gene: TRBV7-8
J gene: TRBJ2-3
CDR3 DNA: TGTGCCAGCAGCATCACTAGCGGCCCTAGCACAGATACGCAGTATTTT
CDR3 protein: CASSITSGPSTDTQYF

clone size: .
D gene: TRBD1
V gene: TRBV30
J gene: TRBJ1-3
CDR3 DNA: TGTGCCTCAGATCGGACAGGGGGAGCTGGAAACACCATATATTTT
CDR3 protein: CASDRTGGAGNTIYF

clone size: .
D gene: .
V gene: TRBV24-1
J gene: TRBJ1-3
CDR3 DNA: TGTGCCACCGGGGGGGGGCCGGGAAACACCATATATTTT
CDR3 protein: CATGGGPGNTIYF

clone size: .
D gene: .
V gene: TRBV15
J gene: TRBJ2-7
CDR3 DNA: TGTGCCACCAGCAGAGATCTTTCAACTAGTAATCCCTGGGAGCAGTACTTC
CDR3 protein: CATSRDLSTSNPWEQYF

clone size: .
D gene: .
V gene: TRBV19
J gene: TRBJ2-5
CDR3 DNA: TGTGCCAGTAGTGTCAGGTACGCAGAGACCCAGTACTTC
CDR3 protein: CASSVRYAETQYF

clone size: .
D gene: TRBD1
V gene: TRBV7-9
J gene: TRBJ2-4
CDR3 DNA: TGTGCCAGCAGCTCCTCACAGGGGCTGTACTTC
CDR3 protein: CASSSSQGLYF

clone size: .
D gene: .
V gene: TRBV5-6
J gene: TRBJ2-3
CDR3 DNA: TGTGCCAGCAGCCCAAGCACTAGTCGCCCCGATACGCAGTATTTT
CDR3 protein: CASSPSTSRPDTQYF

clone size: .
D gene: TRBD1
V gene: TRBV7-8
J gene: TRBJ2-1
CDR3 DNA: TGTGCCAGCAGCTTAGACGGGACAGGGTCCTACAATGAGCAGTTCTTC
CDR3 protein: CASSLDGTGSYNEQFF

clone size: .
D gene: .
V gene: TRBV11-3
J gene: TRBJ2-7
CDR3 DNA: TGTGCCAGCAGCTTTGGTTCAGGGGACTACGAGCAGTACTTC
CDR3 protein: CASSFGSGDYEQYF

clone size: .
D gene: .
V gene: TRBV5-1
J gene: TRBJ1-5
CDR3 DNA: TGCGCCAGCCGCACAGGGCTCAATCAGCCCCAGCATTTT
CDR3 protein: CASRTGLNQPQHF

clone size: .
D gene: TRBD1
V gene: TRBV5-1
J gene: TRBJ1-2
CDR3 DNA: TGCGCCAGCAGCTGGGGACAGGGTTCTGGCTACACCTTC
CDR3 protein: CASSWGQGSGYTF

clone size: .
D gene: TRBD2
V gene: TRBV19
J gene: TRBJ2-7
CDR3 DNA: TGTGCCAGTAGTACCGGACTAGCAGACTACGAGCAGTACTTC
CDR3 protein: CASSTGLADYEQYF

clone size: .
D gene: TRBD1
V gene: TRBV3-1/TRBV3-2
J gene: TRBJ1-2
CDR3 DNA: TGTGCCAGCAGCCATCCTGGGACAGGGGACTATGGCTACACCTTC
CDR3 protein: CASSHPGTGDYGYTF

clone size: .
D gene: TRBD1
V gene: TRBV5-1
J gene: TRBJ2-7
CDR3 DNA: TGCGCCAGCAGCGAGGGACAGGGATTTGGGGTCTACGAGCAGTACTTC
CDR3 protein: CASSEGQGFGVYEQYF

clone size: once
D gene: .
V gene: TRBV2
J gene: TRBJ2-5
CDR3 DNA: TGTGCCAGCGAACCGGGAAGGTACCAAGAGACCCAGTACTTC
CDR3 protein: CASEPGRYQETQYF

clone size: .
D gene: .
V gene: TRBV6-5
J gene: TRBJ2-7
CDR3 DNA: TGTGCCAGCAGTTACTCATCCCGCAAGAGCTACGAGCAGTACTTC
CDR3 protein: CASSYSSRKSYEQYF

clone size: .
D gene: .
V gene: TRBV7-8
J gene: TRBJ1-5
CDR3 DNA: TGTGCCAGCAGCTTAGGCGGGGGGCCCAATCAGCCCCAGCATTTT
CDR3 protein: CASSLGGGPNQPQHF

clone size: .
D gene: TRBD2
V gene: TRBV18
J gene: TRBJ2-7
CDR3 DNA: TGTGCCAGCAGGACTAGCGGGAGCGACGAGCAGTACTTC
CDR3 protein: CASRTSGSDEQYF

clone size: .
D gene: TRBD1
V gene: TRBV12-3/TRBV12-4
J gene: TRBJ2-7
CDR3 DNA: TGTGCCAGCAGTTACCGGGACAGCTACGAGCAGTACTTC
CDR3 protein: CASSYRDSYEQYF

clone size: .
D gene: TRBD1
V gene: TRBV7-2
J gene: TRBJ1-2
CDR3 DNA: TGTGCCAGCAGCTTAGCCCTAGGGGGCTACTATGGCTACACCTTC
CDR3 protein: CASSLALGGYYGYTF

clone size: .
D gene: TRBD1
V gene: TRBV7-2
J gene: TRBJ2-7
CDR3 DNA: TGTGCCAGCAGCCAAGGACAGGGGGGTTACGAGCAGTACTTC
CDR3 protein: CASSQGQGGYEQYF

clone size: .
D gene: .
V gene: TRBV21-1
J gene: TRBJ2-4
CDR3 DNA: TGTGCCAGCAGCAAAGACGACAGGGCCAAAAACATTCAGTACTTC
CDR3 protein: CASSKDDRAKNIQYF

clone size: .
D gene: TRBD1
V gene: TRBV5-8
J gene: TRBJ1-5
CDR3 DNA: TGTGCCAGCAGCCCCTGGACAGGGTTAGGGGATATGCCCCAGCATTTT
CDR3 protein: CASSPWTGLGDMPQHF

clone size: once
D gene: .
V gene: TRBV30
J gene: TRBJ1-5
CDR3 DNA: TGTGCCTGGAGTTACAGTGCTGATCAGCCCCAGCATTTT
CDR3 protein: CAWSYSADQPQHF

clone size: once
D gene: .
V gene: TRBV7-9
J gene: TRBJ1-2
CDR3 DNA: TGTGCCAGCAGCTGGACAACTAACTATGGCTACACCTTC
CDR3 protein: CASSWTTNYGYTF